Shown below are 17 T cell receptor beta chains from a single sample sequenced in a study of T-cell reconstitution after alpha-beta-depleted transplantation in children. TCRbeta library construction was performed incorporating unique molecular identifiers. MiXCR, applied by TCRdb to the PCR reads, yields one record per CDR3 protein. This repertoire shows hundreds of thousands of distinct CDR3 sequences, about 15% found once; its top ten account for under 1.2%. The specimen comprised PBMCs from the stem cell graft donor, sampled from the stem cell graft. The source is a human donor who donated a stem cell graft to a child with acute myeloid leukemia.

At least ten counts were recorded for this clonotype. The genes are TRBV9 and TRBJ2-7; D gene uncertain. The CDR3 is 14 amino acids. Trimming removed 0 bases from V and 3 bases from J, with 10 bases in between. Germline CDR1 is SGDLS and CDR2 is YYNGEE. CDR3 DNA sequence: TGTGCCAGCAGCGTAGGACAACGGCACTACGAGCAGTACTTC. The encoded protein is CASSVGQRHYEQYF. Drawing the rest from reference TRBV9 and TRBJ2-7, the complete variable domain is DSGVTQTPKHLITATGQRVTLRCSPRSGDLSVYWYQQSLDQGLQFLIQYYNGEERAKGNILERFSAQQFPDLHSELNLSSLELGDSALYFCASSVGQRHYEQYFGPGTRLTVT.

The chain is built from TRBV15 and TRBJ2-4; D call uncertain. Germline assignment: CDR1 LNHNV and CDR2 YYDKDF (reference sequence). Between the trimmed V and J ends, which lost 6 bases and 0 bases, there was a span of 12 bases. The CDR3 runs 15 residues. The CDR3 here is CATSQRTLAKNIQYF. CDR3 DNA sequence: TGTGCCACCAGTCAGCGAACACTAGCCAAAAACATTCAGTACTTC.

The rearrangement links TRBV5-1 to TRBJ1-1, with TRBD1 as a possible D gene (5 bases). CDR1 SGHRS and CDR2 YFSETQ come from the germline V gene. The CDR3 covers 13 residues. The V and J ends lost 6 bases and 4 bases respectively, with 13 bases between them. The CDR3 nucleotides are TGCGCCAGCACATATCTTGGGGGCACTGAAGCTTTCTTT. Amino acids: CASTYLGGTEAFF.

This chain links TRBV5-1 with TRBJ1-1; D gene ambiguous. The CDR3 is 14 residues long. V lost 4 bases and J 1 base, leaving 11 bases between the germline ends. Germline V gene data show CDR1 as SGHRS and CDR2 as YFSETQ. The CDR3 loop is CASSQIHRNTEAFF. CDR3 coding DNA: TGCGCCAGCAGCCAAATACATAGGAACACTGAAGCTTTCTTT.

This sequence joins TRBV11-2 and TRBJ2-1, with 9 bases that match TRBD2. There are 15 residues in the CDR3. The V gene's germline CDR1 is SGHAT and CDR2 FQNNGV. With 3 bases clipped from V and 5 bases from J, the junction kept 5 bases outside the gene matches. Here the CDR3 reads CASSFSGGGDNEQFF. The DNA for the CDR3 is TGTGCCAGCAGCTTTTCCGGCGGGGGGGACAATGAGCAGTTCTTC.

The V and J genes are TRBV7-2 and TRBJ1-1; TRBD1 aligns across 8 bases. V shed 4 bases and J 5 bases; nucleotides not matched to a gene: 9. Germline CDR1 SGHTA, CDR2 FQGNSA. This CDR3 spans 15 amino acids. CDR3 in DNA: TGTGCCAGCAGCTCGGGGTACAGGGGGGTAACTGAAGCTTTCTTT. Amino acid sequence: CASSSGYRGVTEAFF.

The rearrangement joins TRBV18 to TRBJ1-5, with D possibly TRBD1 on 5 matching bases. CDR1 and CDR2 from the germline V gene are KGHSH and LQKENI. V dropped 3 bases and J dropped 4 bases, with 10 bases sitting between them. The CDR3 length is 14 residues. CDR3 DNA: TGTGCCAGCTCACCGCACAGGCGAAATCAGCCCCAGCATTTT. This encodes CASSPHRRNQPQHF. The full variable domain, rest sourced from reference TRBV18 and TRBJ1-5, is NAGVMQNPRHLVRRRGQEARLRCSPMKGHSHVYWYRQLPEEGLKFMVYLQKENIIDESGMPKERFSAEFPKEGPSILRIQQVVRGDSAAYFCASSPHRRNQPQHFGDGTRLSIL.

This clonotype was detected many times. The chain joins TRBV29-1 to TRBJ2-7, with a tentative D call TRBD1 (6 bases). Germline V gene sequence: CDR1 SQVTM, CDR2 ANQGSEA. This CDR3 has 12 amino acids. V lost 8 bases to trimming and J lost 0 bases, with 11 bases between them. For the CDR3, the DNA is TGCAGCCTCGGCAGGGGCTCCTACGAGCAGTACTTC. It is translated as CSLGRGSYEQYF.

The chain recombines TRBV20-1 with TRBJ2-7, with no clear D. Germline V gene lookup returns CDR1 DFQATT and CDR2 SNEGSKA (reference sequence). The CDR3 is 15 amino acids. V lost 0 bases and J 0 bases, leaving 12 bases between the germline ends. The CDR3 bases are TGCAGTGCTAGAGATCAGACAAATAGCTCCTACGAGCAGTACGTC. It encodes CSARDQTNSSYEQYV.

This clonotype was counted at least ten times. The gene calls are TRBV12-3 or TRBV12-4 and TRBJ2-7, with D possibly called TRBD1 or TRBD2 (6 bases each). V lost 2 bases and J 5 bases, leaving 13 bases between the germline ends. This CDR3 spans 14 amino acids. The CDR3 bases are TGTGCCAGCAGTTTAAGGGGGGCTGGCCACGAGCAGTACTTC. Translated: CASSLRGAGHEQYF.

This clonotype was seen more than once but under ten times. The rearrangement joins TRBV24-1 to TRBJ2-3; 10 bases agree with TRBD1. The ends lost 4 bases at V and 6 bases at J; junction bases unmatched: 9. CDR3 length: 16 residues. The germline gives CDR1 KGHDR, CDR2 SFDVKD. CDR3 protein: CATSDTLGTGADTQYF. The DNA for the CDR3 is TGTGCCACCAGTGACACCCTGGGGACAGGGGCCGATACGCAGTATTTT.

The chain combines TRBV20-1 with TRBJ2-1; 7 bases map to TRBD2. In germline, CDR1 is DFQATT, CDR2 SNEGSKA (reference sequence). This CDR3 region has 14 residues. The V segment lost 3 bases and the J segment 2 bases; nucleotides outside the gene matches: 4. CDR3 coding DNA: TGCAGTGCTAGTTCTAGCGGCGCCTACAATGAGCAGTTCTTC. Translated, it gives CSASSSGAYNEQFF.

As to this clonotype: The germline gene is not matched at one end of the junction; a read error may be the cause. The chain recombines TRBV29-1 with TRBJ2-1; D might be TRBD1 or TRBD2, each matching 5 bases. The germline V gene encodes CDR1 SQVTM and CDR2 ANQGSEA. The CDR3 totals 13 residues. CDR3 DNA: TGCAGCGTTGAGGGGACGTCTTACAATGAGCAGATCTTC. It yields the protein CSVEGTSYNEQIF.

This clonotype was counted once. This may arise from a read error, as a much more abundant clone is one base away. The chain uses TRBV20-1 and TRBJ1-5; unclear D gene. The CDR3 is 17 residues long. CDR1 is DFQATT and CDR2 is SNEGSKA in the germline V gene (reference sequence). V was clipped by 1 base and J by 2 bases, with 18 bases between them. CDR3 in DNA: TGCAGTGCTAGAGGGGGAAAGGACTTATTTCGCAATCAGCCCCAGCATTTT. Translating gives CSARGGKDLFRNQPQHF.

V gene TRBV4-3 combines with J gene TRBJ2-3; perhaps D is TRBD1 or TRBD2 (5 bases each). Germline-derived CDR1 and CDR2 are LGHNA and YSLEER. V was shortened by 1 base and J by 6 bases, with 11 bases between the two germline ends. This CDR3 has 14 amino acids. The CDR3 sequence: CASSQAGTWDTQYF. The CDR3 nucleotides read TGCGCCAGCAGCCAAGCCGGGACCTGGGATACGCAGTATTTT.

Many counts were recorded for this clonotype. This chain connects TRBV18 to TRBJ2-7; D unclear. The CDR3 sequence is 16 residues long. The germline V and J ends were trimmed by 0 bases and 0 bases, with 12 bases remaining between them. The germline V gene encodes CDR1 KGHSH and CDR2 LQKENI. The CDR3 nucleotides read TGTGCCAGCTCACCACCTTTAGCTCCGGCCTCCTACGAGCAGTACTTC. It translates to CASSPPLAPASYEQYF.

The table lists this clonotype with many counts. The CDR3 here is CSASPTTGVVEAFF. The CDR3 nucleotides are TGCAGTGCTAGTCCGACGACAGGTGTGGTTGAAGCTTTCTTT. V and J are TRBV20-1 and TRBJ1-1; the D gene is possibly TRBD1 (6 bases). The CDR3 runs 14 residues. Germline assignment: CDR1 DFQATT and CDR2 SNEGSKA (reference sequence). Deletions cut 3 bases from V and 7 bases from J, with 18 bases between.